This entry lists 17 T cell receptor beta chains sequenced from one sample in a study of brain metastases from non-small cell lung cancer. The method was immunoSEQ multiplex PCR; TCRdb's version includes in-frame clones alone and lacks a portion of them. The profile covers about 3,300 clones, with about four fifths appearing a single time and approximately 7.7% taken by the ten largest. The sequenced sample was primary lung tumor tissue. Every receptor here comes from a donor at least 40 years old with non-small cell lung cancer.

The V gene is TRBV14, the J gene TRBJ2-7; a possible D gene is TRBD2 (6 bases). This CDR3 is 13 amino acids long. V lost 4 bases to trimming and J lost 6 bases, with 13 bases between them. The germline V gene has CDR1 SGHDN and CDR2 FVKESK. CDR3 sequence (DNA): TGTGCCAGCAGCCGATTTCAGGGAGGCGAGCAGTACTTC. This sequence encodes CASSRFQGGEQYF.

The chain employs TRBV12-3 or TRBV12-4 and TRBJ1-6, with D possibly matching TRBD1 (6 bases). V was trimmed by 3 bases and J by 10 bases, leaving 10 bases between them. The CDR3 contains 13 residues. The chain's CDR3 is CASSFSGDSPLHF. CDR3 in DNA: TGTGCCAGCAGTTTTTCAGGGGACTCACCCCTCCACTTT.

This sequence joins TRBV21-1 and TRBJ2-5; the table assigns TRBD1, which was not confirmed against the DNA. TRBV21-1 is noted as a pseudogene. The CDR3 is 12 amino acids. The CDR3 DNA reads TGTGCCAGACACAGGGTCGAAGAGACCCAGTACTTC. This encodes CARHRVEETQYF.

This clone was seen only once. This chain joins TRBV29-1 and TRBJ1-2, with D possibly matching TRBD1 (5 bases). Deletions cut 5 bases from V and 2 bases from J, with 9 bases between. Germline V gene lookup returns CDR1 SQVTM and CDR2 ANQGSEA. The CDR3 runs 12 residues. In nucleotides, the CDR3 is TGCAGCGTTCCGACAGCAAACTATGGCTACACCTTC. This codes for CSVPTANYGYTF.

DNA of the CDR3: TGTGCCAGCAGTTATGGCAGACAATACAATGAGCAGTTCTTC. Protein: CASSYGRQYNEQFF. This chain links TRBV6-2 or TRBV6-3 with TRBJ2-1; D is undetermined. The CDR3 contains 14 residues. V was pared by 3 bases and J by 4 bases, with 10 bases between. Per germline, CDR1 MNHEY and CDR2 SVGEGT.

The chain is built from TRBV15 and TRBJ2-1; 10 positions agree with TRBD1. Per germline, CDR1 LNHNV and CDR2 YYDKDF (reference sequence). This CDR3 is built from 15 residues. With 5 bases clipped from V and 6 bases from J, the junction kept 7 bases outside the gene matches. CDR3 loop: CATSQGQGESNEQFF. The CDR3 DNA follows: TGTGCCACCAGCCAAGGACAGGGGGAATCCAATGAGCAGTTCTTC.

The rearrangement links TRBV7-2 to TRBJ2-7, with a tentative D call TRBD1 (5 bases). Germline CDR1 and CDR2: SGHTA and FQGNSA. The CDR3 spans 14 residues. With 3 bases removed from V and 7 bases from J, the gap between germline ends came to 16 bases. The CDR3 region is CASSLGPDFGEQYF. The CDR3, as DNA: TGTGCCAGCAGCTTGGGGCCGGATTTCGGGGAGCAGTACTTC.

V is TRBV11-2 and J is TRBJ2-7; 11 bases match TRBD2. The V and J ends lost 6 bases and 2 bases, in that order; junction bases with no gene match: 3. The CDR3 runs to 14 residues. Germline lookup yields CDR1 SGHAT and CDR2 FQNNGV. CDR3 nucleotides: TGTGCCAGCAGTCTTAGCGGGGGGGCCTACGAGCAGTACTTC. Its protein product is CASSLSGGAYEQYF.

The rearrangement joins TRBV27 to TRBJ2-7; D unclear. The V gene's germline CDR1 is MNHEY and CDR2 SMNVEV (reference sequence). The CDR3 spans 15 residues. Trimming took off 2 bases at V and 2 bases at J, with 13 bases between the two ends. The DNA for the CDR3 is TGTGCCAGCAGTTTAGGTGTCGGGCCCCCCTACGAGCAGTACTTC. Amino acid sequence: CASSLGVGPPYEQYF.

The chain couples TRBV4-3 to TRBJ1-2; D is ambiguous. In germline, CDR1 is LGHNA, CDR2 YSLEER. The CDR3 runs 13 residues. Between the trimmed V and J ends, which lost 1 base and 4 bases, there was a span of 7 bases. CDR3 sequence reads: CASSQGAVYGYTF. In DNA form, the CDR3 reads TGCGCCAGCAGCCAAGGGGCAGTCTATGGCTACACCTTC.

This clone was picked up one time. The V gene is TRBV13, the J gene TRBJ2-5, with TRBD2 identical over 11 bases. This CDR3 spans 14 amino acids. V dropped 3 bases and J dropped 4; count of bases not matched to a gene: 1. CDR1 PRHDT and CDR2 FYEKMQ come from the germline V gene (reference sequence). The CDR3 loop is CASSFLAGGETQYF. The CDR3 region has the DNA TGTGCCAGCAGCTTCCTAGCGGGGGGAGAGACCCAGTACTTC.

The rearrangement joins TRBV15 to TRBJ1-2, with a weak D call TRBD1 (6 bases). This CDR3 contains 14 residues. Germline V gene data show CDR1 as LNHNV and CDR2 as YYDKDF (reference sequence). V shed 0 bases and J shed 6 bases, with 11 bases lying between them. The chain's CDR3 is CATSRDRGMDGYTF. CDR3 DNA: TGTGCCACCAGCAGAGATAGGGGGATGGATGGCTACACCTTC.

The chain combines TRBV12-3 or TRBV12-4 with TRBJ1-2; D call uncertain. V lost 3 bases and J lost 0, with 2 bases in between. This CDR3 has 12 residues. In DNA form, the CDR3 reads TGTGCCAGCAGTTTGGCTAACTATGGCTACACCTTC. Its translation is CASSLANYGYTF.

V usage is TRBV9 and J usage is TRBJ1-1; possible D gene TRBD1, 6 bases. Trimming left V 0 bases short and J 4 bases short, with 7 bases between. Germline CDR1 SGDLS, CDR2 YYNGEE. This CDR3 has 13 amino acids. For the CDR3, the DNA is TGTGCCAGCAGCGTAGGACAGGCCACTGAAGCTTTCTTT. This sequence encodes CASSVGQATEAFF.

The V gene is TRBV19, the J gene TRBJ2-2; 7 positions match TRBD2. CDR3 size: 14 residues. CDR1 and CDR2 (germline): LNHDA, SQIVND (reference sequence). The V segment lost 8 bases and the J segment 2 bases; nucleotides outside the gene matches: 5. The CDR3 protein is CASGGTINTGELFF. The CDR3 nucleotides read TGTGCCAGTGGGGGGACTATTAACACCGGGGAGCTGTTTTTT.

The genes are TRBV7-9 and TRBJ2-7; 8 bases line up with TRBD2. The germline gives CDR1 SEHNR, CDR2 FQNEAQ (reference sequence). This CDR3 region has 14 residues. J gave up 4 bases and V 4 bases, and 6 bases lay outside the gene matches. CDR3: CASSSLGGGYEQYF. The CDR3 bases are TGTGCCAGCAGCTCCCTCGGGGGGGGATACGAGCAGTACTTC. Looking up the rest from reference TRBV7-9 and TRBJ2-7 gives the full variable domain: DTGVSQNPRHKITKRGQNVTFRCDPISEHNRLYWYRQTLGQGPEFLTYFQNEAQLEKSRLLSDRFSAERPKGSFSTLEIQRTEQGDSAMYLCASSSLGGGYEQYFGPGTRLTVT.

The chain couples TRBV11-2 to TRBJ2-5; TRBD2 matches at 11 bases. The germline gives CDR1 SGHAT, CDR2 FQNNGV. The CDR3 loop spans 15 amino acids. With V trimmed by 5 bases and J by 4 bases, 6 bases remained unmatched. The DNA for the CDR3 is TGTGCCAGCAGCCAGACTAGCGGGGTTTCAGAGACCCAGTACTTC. Translated: CASSQTSGVSETQYF.